This T cell receptor beta chain appears in the sequencing data of a study of human thymus T cells. Study-level results: Thymic repertoires overlap heavily among unrelated individuals, related research has reported. Thymic and blood repertoires seemed to favor certain V and J genes.

Here immunoSEQ multiplex PCR was the method, and the copy in TCRdb shows in-frame clones only, minus some. The table shows tens of thousands of clones, with 85% to 95% occurring only once. The thymus tissue came from resections taken during corrective heart surgery. Germline trimming cut 2 bases from V and 0 bases from J; bases unmatched to any gene: 3. This CDR3 has 15 residues. Germline values: CDR1 MDHEN, CDR2 SYDVKM. Concerning this clone itself: Its antigen is unknown.

The TCR comes from a girl under three years old with a congenital heart defect but otherwise immunologically healthy. The chain is built from TRBV28 and TRBJ2-7, with TRBD2 identical over 8 bases. The specimen was thymus tissue. The CDR3 region is CASSLVAGSSYEQYF. CDR3 sequence (DNA): TGTGCCAGCAGTTTAGTAGCGGGAAGCTCCTACGAGCAGTACTTC.